These 18 T cell receptor beta chains share one sample of origin, sequenced in a study of blood T cell repertoires in COVID-19. Repertoires were generated with immunoSEQ multiplex PCR, while TCRdb's copy carries only in-frame clones and drops some. The data contain about 130,000 clones, about 83% of them singletons. Sequencing was performed on peripheral blood. The receptors derive from a man aged 35-49 years with active or convalescent COVID-19.

This clone has a single count. The chain recombines TRBV5-1 with TRBJ1-6; D call uncertain. The CDR3 extends over 15 amino acids. V lost 4 bases and J 6 bases, leaving 14 bases between the germline ends. CDR1 SGHRS and CDR2 YFSETQ come from the germline V gene. The CDR3 region is CASSPEGHGNSPLHF. The CDR3 DNA reads TGCGCCAGCAGCCCCGAGGGCCACGGTAATTCACCCCTCCACTTT.

The rearrangement joins TRBV18 to TRBJ1-2; TRBD1 matches at 7 bases. Germline V gene data show CDR1 as KGHSH and CDR2 as LQKENI. The J segment lost 3 bases and the V segment lost 4 bases, leaving 5 bases of the junction unmatched. The CDR3 extends over 14 amino acids. The CDR3 region is CASSLWDSDYGYTF. The CDR3, as DNA: TGTGCCAGCTCACTGTGGGACAGTGACTATGGCTACACCTTC.

This chain joins TRBV6-5 and TRBJ1-3; the D is unclear. Between the trimmed V and J ends, which lost 10 bases and 0 bases, there was a span of 13 bases. The CDR3 contains 14 residues. Germline V CDR1 and CDR2: MNHEY, SVGAGI. The CDR3 here is CATGESSSGNTIYF. As DNA, the CDR3 is TGTGCCACCGGGGAATCGAGCTCTGGAAACACCATATATTTT.

The chain carries TRBV12-3 or TRBV12-4 and TRBJ2-7; D remains ambiguous. This CDR3 is 13 amino acids long. The V end lost 6 bases, the J end lost 2 bases, and 11 bases lay between the germline ends. The CDR3 here is CASSAAETYEQYF. The CDR3, as DNA: TGTGCCAGCAGCGCCGCAGAAACCTACGAGCAGTACTTC.

The V call is TRBV6-1, the J call TRBJ1-6; 7 bases are shared with TRBD1. The germline gives CDR1 MNHNS, CDR2 SASEGT. V trimming: 0 bases; J trimming: 8 bases; junction bases outside the gene matches: 4. This CDR3 is built from 15 residues. The CDR3 DNA is TGTGCCAGCAGTGAAGCTCGAGACAGGGATTCACCCCTCCACTTT. It translates to CASSEARDRDSPLHF.

V usage is TRBV29-1 and J usage is TRBJ1-1; 7 nucleotides match TRBD1. CDR1 is SQVTM, CDR2 ANQGSEA, per germline. The CDR3 covers 13 residues. V shed 4 bases and J 4 bases; nucleotides not matched to a gene: 6. CDR3 bases: TGCAGCGTTGTAGGGGGCGCGAGCACTGAAGCTTTCTTT. Translation gives CSVVGGASTEAFF.

This chain connects TRBV19 to TRBJ1-4; 9 nucleotides agree with TRBD1. The germline V gene has CDR1 LNHDA and CDR2 SQIVND (reference sequence). The V and J ends lost 9 bases and 7 bases, in that order; junction bases with no gene match: 9. The CDR3 spans 14 residues. The CDR3 DNA reads as TGTGCCAGCTCCTCACAGGGGGCTGGTGAAAAACTGTTTTTT. Its translation: CASSSQGAGEKLFF.

V gene TRBV3-1 (or the pseudogene TRBV3-2) combines with J gene TRBJ2-2; possible D gene TRBD2, 6 bases. Germline assignment: CDR1 LGHDT and CDR2 YNNKEL (reference sequence). V was clipped by 2 bases and J by 9 bases, with 10 bases between them. The CDR3 extends over 13 amino acids. For the CDR3, the DNA is TGTGCCAGCAGCCAAACTAGCATCAGGGAGCTGTTTTTT. Its protein is CASSQTSIRELFF.

The V and J genes are TRBV9 and TRBJ2-3; 9 nucleotides match TRBD2. V shed 0 bases and J 4 bases; nucleotides not matched to a gene: 3. The CDR3 loop spans 15 amino acids. Germline V gene data show CDR1 as SGDLS and CDR2 as YYNGEE. The CDR3 reads CASSVGTSEADTQYF. The DNA for the CDR3 is TGTGCCAGCAGCGTAGGGACTAGCGAGGCAGATACGCAGTATTTT.

The chain combines TRBV12-3 or TRBV12-4 with TRBJ1-6, with TRBD1 matching 9 bases. Germline trimming cut 6 bases from V and 8 bases from J; bases unmatched to any gene: 2. This CDR3 is built from 13 residues. DNA of the CDR3: TGTGCCAGCAGGGGACAGGGAGATTCACCCCTCCACTTT. It yields the protein CASRGQGDSPLHF.

The chain couples TRBV6-4 to TRBJ2-3; 7 bases line up with TRBD2. J gave up 0 bases and V 2 bases, and 5 bases lay outside the gene matches. Germline-derived CDR1 and CDR2 are MRHNA and SNTAGT. This CDR3 comprises 16 residues. In DNA, the CDR3 is TGTGCCAGCAGTGACAGCGGCGGGGGTAGCACAGATACGCAGTATTTT. As protein: CASSDSGGGSTDTQYF.

This clone was detected a few times. The CDR3, as DNA: TGTGCCAGCAGTGGAGAGGTAGAACCCCAGCATTTT. Translation gives CASSGEVEPQHF. This rearrangement joins TRBV2 to TRBJ1-5; D is unclear. This CDR3 is built from 12 residues. Between the trimmed V and J ends, which lost 4 bases and 10 bases, there was a span of 11 bases. Germline values: CDR1 SNHLY, CDR2 FYNNEI.

The count of this clone is one. The chain uses TRBV10-3 and TRBJ2-7, with TRBD2 matching 15 bases. The CDR3 extends over 14 amino acids. The germline V gene has CDR1 ENHRY and CDR2 SYGVKD. V trimming: 4 bases; J trimming: 9 bases; junction bases outside the gene matches: 4. The CDR3 region is CAISGTSGGALQYF. For the CDR3, the DNA is TGTGCCATCAGTGGGACTAGCGGGGGGGCTTTGCAGTACTTC.

V usage is TRBV5-1 and J usage is TRBJ2-1; 8 nucleotides line up with TRBD1. CDR3 length equals 14 residues. Per germline, CDR1 SGHRS and CDR2 YFSETQ. Losses at the gene ends were 6 bases for V and 6 bases for J; bases not matched to a gene: 8. The DNA for the CDR3 is TGCGCCAGCACTGGTCAGGGGGCGAGCAATGAGCAGTTCTTC. Residues: CASTGQGASNEQFF.

The chain couples TRBV19 to TRBJ2-6; D is perhaps TRBD1 (6 bases). Deletions cut 9 bases from V and 0 bases from J, with 12 bases between. The CDR3 spans 15 residues. Germline V gene data show CDR1 as LNHDA and CDR2 as SQIVND (reference sequence). The CDR3 loop reads CARRQVPSGANVLTF. DNA for the CDR3: TGTGCCAGAAGACAGGTGCCCTCTGGGGCCAACGTCCTGACTTTC.

The gene calls are TRBV3-1 (or the pseudogene TRBV3-2) and TRBJ2-3; 10 nucleotides align to TRBD2. Germline V gene data show CDR1 as LGHDT and CDR2 as YNNKEL (reference sequence). This CDR3 is built from 19 residues. Trimming took 0 bases from V and 0 from J; bases not matched to a gene: 9. DNA of the CDR3: TGTGCCAGCAGCCAAGAGGGGTCTAGCGGGGGTCCAAGCACAGATACGCAGTATTTT. It is translated as CASSQEGSSGGPSTDTQYF.

The chain uses TRBV6-5 and TRBJ1-5; 7 nucleotides align to TRBD1. The CDR3 is 15 residues long. In germline, CDR1 is MNHEY, CDR2 SVGAGI. V shed 5 bases and J 1 base; nucleotides not matched to a gene: 5. CDR3 DNA sequence: TGTGCCAGCAGTCCACAGGGGACGAGCAATCAGCCCCAGCATTTT. This sequence encodes CASSPQGTSNQPQHF.

In its sample, this clone was seen once. The chain links TRBV2 to TRBJ1-4, with a tentative D call TRBD1 (6 bases). The CDR3 is made up of 17 amino acids. Germline CDR1 reads SNHLY; CDR2 reads FYNNEI. V was pared by 7 bases and J by 8 bases, with 26 bases between. CDR3: CASIPGGTSIPSEKLFF. In DNA form, the CDR3 reads TGTGCCAGCATACCGGGGGGGACAAGTATCCCGAGCGAAAAACTGTTTTTT.